The T cell receptor (beta chain) under discussion was sequenced for a study of T cell responses to AZD1222 COVID-19 vaccine. General study results and limits: Repertoires were sampled only after the peak T cell response. Increased Spike-specific TCR breadth and depth were observed after two AZD1222 doses.

V dropped 0 bases and J dropped 7; count of bases not matched to a gene: 5. Germline V gene lookup returns CDR1 LNHNV and CDR2 YYDKDF (reference sequence). The CDR3 totals 14 residues. Data came from immunoSEQ multiplex PCR; TCRdb stores just in-frame clones and leaves some out. The sample has roughly 120,000 clones, around 81% seen once; the top ten hold 3.5% to 5%. Of note for this clone: Its matching antigen is unknown.

The V gene is TRBV15, the J gene TRBJ2-7; 8 nucleotides line up with TRBD1. The TCR originated in an adult in good health. The material was peripheral blood, obtained on day 0 of AZD1222 vaccination. The CDR3 DNA follows: TGTGCCACCAGCAGAGATCAGGGGGCTGGGGAGCAGTACTTC. Residues: CATSRDQGAGEQYF.